A single sample gave rise to the 14 T cell receptor beta chains below, sequenced in a study of shared clonotypes between healthy human individuals (dated by TCRdb to about 2020). Libraries were made using the immunoSEQ multiplex PCR assay. Here the immuneACCESS table is served through TCRdb, limited to in-frame sequences with V and J called. Missing clones are a known gap in these copies; in checked studies unresolved V genes cover under half, and the rest lacks a known reason. The sample table contains more than 900,000 clones; only one count was recorded for approximately 80% of them. The top ten hold 0.55% to 0.7% of the sample. Sequenced material: memory CD4+ T cells from PBMCs. This specimen's cell subset or site label, per the study, means: CD45RA-negative fraction. Receptors originate from a man aged 18-30 years in good health. Some clones in this sample may be carry-over from other donors' samples.

The rearrangement joins TRBV6-1 to TRBJ1-4; a weak D match, TRBD1 (5 bases). The V and J ends lost 6 bases and 4 bases respectively, with 15 bases between them. The CDR3 has 15 residues. Germline CDR1 MNHNS, CDR2 SASEGT. The CDR3 protein is CASRAQGQRNEKLFF. The CDR3 bases are TGTGCCAGCAGGGCCCAAGGACAACGTAATGAAAAACTGTTTTTT.

The chain carries TRBV6-1 and TRBJ1-2, with TRBD1 as a possible D gene (6 bases). CDR1 and CDR2 from the germline V gene are MNHNS and SASEGT. The CDR3 consists of 15 residues. V dropped 3 bases and J dropped 5 bases, with 16 bases sitting between them. The CDR3 is CASSEAGGAGYGYTF. DNA for the CDR3: TGTGCCAGCAGTGAGGCTGGGGGCGCCGGGTATGGCTACACCTTC.

The chain has TRBV7-9 and TRBJ2-1; D possibly corresponds to TRBD2 (5 bases). The CDR3 is 14 residues long. CDR1 and CDR2 from the germline V gene are SEHNR and FQNEAQ (reference sequence). V was shortened by 7 bases and J by 12 bases, with 22 bases between the two germline ends. CDR3 sequence (DNA): TGTGCCAGCACCCCGAGGGTCGATAGCGCCTTGCAGTTCTTC. This encodes CASTPRVDSALQFF.

This clone was recorded many times. The chain links TRBV6-5 to TRBJ2-7, with D possibly matching TRBD2 (6 bases). Germline V gene sequence: CDR1 MNHEY, CDR2 SVGAGI. CDR3 length equals 15 residues. Trimming removed 5 bases from V and 0 bases from J, with 14 bases in between. CDR3 loop: CASSTPGLSSYEQYF. Here the CDR3 DNA reads TGTGCCAGCAGTACTCCGGGACTGAGCTCCTACGAGCAGTACTTC.

V and J are TRBV7-2 and TRBJ2-4; D uncertain. The CDR3 totals 16 residues. The V end was cut by 0 bases, the J end by 6 bases, with 15 bases between. Looked up from germline, CDR1 is SGHTA and CDR2 is FQGNSA. This chain's CDR3 is CASSLAGLGDLNIQYF. The CDR3 bases are TGTGCCAGCAGCTTAGCTGGTCTAGGAGATCTAAACATTCAGTACTTC.

Worth noting for this clone: A much larger clone lies a single base off, so this may be a read error. The chain has TRBV28 and TRBJ1-5, with D possibly TRBD1 on 6 matching bases. From germline, CDR1 is MDHEN and CDR2 SYDVKM. This CDR3 region has 12 residues. Between the trimmed V and J ends, which lost 7 bases and 5 bases, there was a span of 9 bases. Written as DNA, the CDR3 is TGTGCCAGCAAACAGGGAGATCAGCCCCAGCATTTT. It yields the protein CASKQGDQPQHF.

This clone was picked up one time. The chain links TRBV30 to TRBJ1-4; D not certain. This CDR3 is 14 amino acids long. V dropped 3 bases and J dropped 4 bases, with 12 bases sitting between them. Germline V CDR1 and CDR2: GTSNPN, SVGIG (reference sequence). The CDR3 DNA follows: TGTGCCTGGAGCCATGGCGGGCTTAATGAAAAACTGTTTTTT. Protein product: CAWSHGGLNEKLFF.

The chain couples TRBV5-4 to TRBJ2-7; the D gene could be TRBD1 or TRBD2 (6 bases each). This CDR3 is 16 amino acids long. In germline, CDR1 is SGHNT, CDR2 YYREEE (reference sequence). Between the trimmed V and J ends, which lost 5 bases and 0 bases, there was a span of 18 bases. Here the CDR3 reads CASSRGGGGGSYEQYF. The CDR3 DNA reads TGTGCCAGCAGTCGGGGCGGCGGAGGGGGCTCCTACGAGCAGTACTTC. The full variable domain, rest sourced from reference TRBV5-4 and TRBJ2-7, is ETGVTQSPTHLIKTRGQQVTLRCSSQSGHNTVSWYQQALGQGPQFIFQYYREEENGRGNFPPRFSGLQFPNYSSELNVNALELDDSALYLCASSRGGGGGSYEQYFGPGTRLTVT.

This clone has a single count. This sequence joins TRBV28 and TRBJ2-6; D is perhaps TRBD2 (5 bases). This CDR3 contains 16 residues. Trimming pared 2 bases from V and 3 bases from J, leaving 11 bases between. The germline gives CDR1 MDHEN, CDR2 SYDVKM. The CDR3 nucleotides are TGTGCCAGCAGTTTAGGGCGGGTTGTTGGGGCCAACGTCCTGACTTTC. Its protein product is CASSLGRVVGANVLTF.

The rearrangement joins TRBV7-9 to TRBJ1-5; possible D gene TRBD1, 6 bases. Between the trimmed V and J ends, which lost 3 bases and 4 bases, there was a span of 13 bases. This CDR3 has 15 amino acids. CDR1 is SEHNR and CDR2 is FQNEAQ in the germline V gene (reference sequence). CDR3 region: CASSFSQGINQPQHF. The CDR3, as DNA: TGTGCCAGCAGCTTCTCTCAGGGGATTAATCAGCCCCAGCATTTT. Using reference TRBV7-9 and TRBJ1-5 for the parts outside the CDR3, the full variable domain is DTGVSQNPRHKITKRGQNVTFRCDPISEHNRLYWYRQTLGQGPEFLTYFQNEAQLEKSRLLSDRFSAERPKGSFSTLEIQRTEQGDSAMYLCASSFSQGINQPQHFGDGTRLSIL.

This chain joins TRBV30 and TRBJ2-1; 7 positions agree with TRBD2. V dropped 4 bases and J dropped 2; count of bases not matched to a gene: 2. Germline V gene data show CDR1 as GTSNPN and CDR2 as SVGIG (reference sequence). This CDR3 spans 13 amino acids. This CDR3 is CAWTRGTYNEQFF. The CDR3, as DNA: TGTGCCTGGACGCGGGGGACCTACAATGAGCAGTTCTTC.

On this clone itself: This probably arose from a read error, given a far larger clone one base away. CDR3 region: CASSPTDQPQHF. The DNA of the CDR3 is TGTGCCAGCAGCCCCACGGATCAGCCCCAGCATTTT. This rearrangement joins TRBV28 to TRBJ1-5; D unresolved. V lost 6 bases to trimming and J lost 5 bases, with 8 bases between them. The CDR3 spans 12 residues. CDR1 and CDR2 from the germline V gene are MDHEN and SYDVKM.

The rearrangement joins TRBV28 to TRBJ1-2; the D gene is possibly TRBD1 (6 bases). The V and J ends lost 7 bases and 0 bases respectively, with 18 bases between them. CDR3 length: 16 residues. CDR1 and CDR2 (germline): MDHEN, SYDVKM. CDR3 sequence reads: CASTQRRGGTNYGYTF. The CDR3 bases are TGTGCCAGCACCCAAAGACGGGGGGGCACTAACTATGGCTACACCTTC.

The count of this clone is one. The V and J genes are TRBV7-9 and TRBJ2-3; weak D call: TRBD1 (5 bases). V was clipped by 2 bases and J by 6 bases, with 12 bases between them. The CDR3 extends over 14 amino acids. The germline CDR1 and CDR2 sequences are SEHNR and FQNEAQ (reference sequence). In nucleotides, the CDR3 is TGTGCCAGCAGCTTATCCAGACAGCCCGATACGCAGTATTTT. As protein: CASSLSRQPDTQYF.